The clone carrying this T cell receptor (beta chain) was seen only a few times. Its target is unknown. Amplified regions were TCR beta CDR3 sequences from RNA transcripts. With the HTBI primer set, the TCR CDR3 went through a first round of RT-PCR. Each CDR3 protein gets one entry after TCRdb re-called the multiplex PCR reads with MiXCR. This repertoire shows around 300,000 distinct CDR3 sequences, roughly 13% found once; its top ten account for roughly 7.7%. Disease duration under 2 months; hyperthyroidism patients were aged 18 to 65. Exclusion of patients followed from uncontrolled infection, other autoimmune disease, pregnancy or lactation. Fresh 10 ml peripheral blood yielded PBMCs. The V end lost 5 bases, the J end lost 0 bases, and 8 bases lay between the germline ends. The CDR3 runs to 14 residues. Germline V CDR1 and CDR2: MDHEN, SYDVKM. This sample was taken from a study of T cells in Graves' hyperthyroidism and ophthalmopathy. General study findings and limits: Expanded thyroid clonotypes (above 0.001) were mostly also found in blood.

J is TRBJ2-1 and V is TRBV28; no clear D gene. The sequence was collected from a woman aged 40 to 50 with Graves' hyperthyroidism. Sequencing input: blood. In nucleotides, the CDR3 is TGTGCCAGCAGTAAGGGCCTCTCCTACAATGAGCAGTTCTTC. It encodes CASSKGLSYNEQFF.